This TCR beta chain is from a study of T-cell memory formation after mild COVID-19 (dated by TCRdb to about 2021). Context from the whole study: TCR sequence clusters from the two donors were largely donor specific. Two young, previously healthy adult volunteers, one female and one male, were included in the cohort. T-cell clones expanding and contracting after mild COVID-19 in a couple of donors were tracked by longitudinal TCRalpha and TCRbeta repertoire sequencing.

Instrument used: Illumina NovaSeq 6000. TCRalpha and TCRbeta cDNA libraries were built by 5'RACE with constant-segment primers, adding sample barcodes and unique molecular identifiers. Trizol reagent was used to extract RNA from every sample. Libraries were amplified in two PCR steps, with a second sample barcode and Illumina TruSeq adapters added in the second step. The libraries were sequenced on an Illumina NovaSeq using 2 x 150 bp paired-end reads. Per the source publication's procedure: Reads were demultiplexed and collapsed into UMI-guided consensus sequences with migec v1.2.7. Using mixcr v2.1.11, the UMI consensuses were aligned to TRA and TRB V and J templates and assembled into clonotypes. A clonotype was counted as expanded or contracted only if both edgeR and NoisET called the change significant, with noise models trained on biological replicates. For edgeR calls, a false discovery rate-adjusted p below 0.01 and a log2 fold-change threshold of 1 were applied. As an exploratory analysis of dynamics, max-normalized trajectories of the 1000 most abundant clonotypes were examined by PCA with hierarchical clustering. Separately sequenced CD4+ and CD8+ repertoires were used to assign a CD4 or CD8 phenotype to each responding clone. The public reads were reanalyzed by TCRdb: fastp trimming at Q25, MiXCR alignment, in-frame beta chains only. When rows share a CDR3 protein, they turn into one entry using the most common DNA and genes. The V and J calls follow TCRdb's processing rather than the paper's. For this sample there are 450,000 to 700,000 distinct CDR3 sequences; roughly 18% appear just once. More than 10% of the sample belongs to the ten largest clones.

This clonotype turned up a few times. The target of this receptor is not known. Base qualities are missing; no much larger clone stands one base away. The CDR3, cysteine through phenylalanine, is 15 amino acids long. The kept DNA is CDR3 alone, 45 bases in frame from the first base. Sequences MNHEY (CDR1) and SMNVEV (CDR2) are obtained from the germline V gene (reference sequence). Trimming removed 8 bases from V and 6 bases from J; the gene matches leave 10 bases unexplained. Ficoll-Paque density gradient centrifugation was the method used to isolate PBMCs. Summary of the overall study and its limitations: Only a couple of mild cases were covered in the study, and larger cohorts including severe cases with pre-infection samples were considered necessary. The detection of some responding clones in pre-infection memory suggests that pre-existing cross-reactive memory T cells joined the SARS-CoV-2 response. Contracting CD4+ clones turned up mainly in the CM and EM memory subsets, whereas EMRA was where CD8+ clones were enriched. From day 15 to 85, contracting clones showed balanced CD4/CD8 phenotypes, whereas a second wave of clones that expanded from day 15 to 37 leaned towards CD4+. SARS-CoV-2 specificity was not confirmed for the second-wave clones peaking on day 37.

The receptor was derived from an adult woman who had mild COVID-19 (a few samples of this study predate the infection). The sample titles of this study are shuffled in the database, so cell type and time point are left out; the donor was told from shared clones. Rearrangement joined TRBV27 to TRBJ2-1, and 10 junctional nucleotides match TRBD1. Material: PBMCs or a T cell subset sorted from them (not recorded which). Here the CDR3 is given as CASRRGTGAFNEQFF. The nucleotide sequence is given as TGTGCCAGCCGCCGCGGGACAGGGGCGTTCAATGAGCAGTTCTTC.